These 4 T cell receptor beta chains were sequenced from one sample in a study of vaccination effects on CD4 cells after COVID-19. A roughly ten-day culture period preceded the isolation of CD4+ T cells. For these TCRs, the target antigens are not known. TCRdb keeps only in-frame clones here, not all; method: immunoSEQ multiplex PCR. The sample contains around 56,000 clones, 70% to 80% of which appear only once. The source was CD4+ T cells from PBMCs cultured without peptide, collected before COVID-19 vaccination. The origin of the receptors is a human donor who received a COVID-19 vaccine.

This rearrangement joins TRBV7-9 to TRBJ2-1; D might be TRBD1 or TRBD2, each matching 5 bases. The CDR3 has 17 residues. Trimming removed 1 base from V and 5 bases from J, with 18 bases in between. Germline V gives CDR1 SEHNR, CDR2 FQNEAQ (reference sequence). CDR3 nucleotides: TGTGCCAGCAGCTTAGGGCTGAGGGGATTAGGAGACAATGAGCAGTTCTTC. Translation gives CASSLGLRGLGDNEQFF.

The chain employs TRBV28 and TRBJ2-5; no clear D gene. Germline-derived CDR1 and CDR2 are MDHEN and SYDVKM. This CDR3 comprises 19 residues. V was shortened by 2 bases and J by 0 bases, with 22 bases between the two germline ends. The CDR3 DNA sequence: TGTGCCAGCAGTTTAAGTGTGGGTCTCGGGTCTATGTACCAAGAGACCCAGTACTTC. As protein: CASSLSVGLGSMYQETQYF.

The genes are TRBV5-6 and TRBJ2-5; 8 positions match TRBD1. The junction had 6 bases not matched to a gene; V was cut back by 0 bases and J by 2 bases. CDR1 and CDR2 (germline): SGHDT, YYEEEE. The CDR3 extends over 16 amino acids. CDR3 coding DNA: TGTGCCAGCAGCTTGGGGGGACAGGCCCTACAAGAGACCCAGTACTTC. It yields the protein CASSLGGQALQETQYF.

V is TRBV12-3 or TRBV12-4 and J is TRBJ1-4, with a possible D match to TRBD1 (5 bases). V lost 8 bases and J lost 5, with 12 bases in between. CDR3 length: 13 residues. CDR3 nucleotide sequence: TGTGCCAGCGGGACGGCCTTAAATGAAAAACTGTTTTTT. This encodes CASGTALNEKLFF.